These T cell receptor beta chains were read from a single sample in a study of blood T cell repertoires in COVID-19. Sequenced by immunoSEQ multiplex PCR; TCRdb stores in-frame clones only, minus some. The sample comprises more than 150,000 clones, about 86% of which are singletons, and around 12% rests with the top ten. The specimen sequenced was peripheral blood. The receptors were gathered from a woman between 65 and 79 years old with COVID-19, enrolled during active disease. Each CDR3 is given with its conserved first and last residue. Each record gives: V gene, clone size, J gene, D gene, CDR3 protein, CDR3 DNA. A D gene is named only where the DNA matches it firmly. Rows give clone size only sometimes, using once, few, many, or a class for an expanded clone.

>TRBV4-2|NA|TRBJ2-1|TRBD2
CASSPRKAGGYNEQFF
TGTGCCAGCAGCCCCAGAAAAGCGGGAGGCTACAATGAGCAGTTCTTC
>TRBV28|NA|TRBJ2-7|NA
CAIKGGGNYEQYF
TGTGCCATCAAAGGGGGAGGGAACTACGAGCAGTACTTC
>TRBV27|NA|TRBJ2-7|TRBD1
CASSRRDRGNYEQYF
TGTGCCAGCAGTCGACGGGACAGGGGAAACTACGAGCAGTACTTC
>TRBV14|NA|TRBJ2-7|TRBD1
CASSQTGGRSYEQYF
TGTGCCAGCAGCCAAACAGGGGGACGCTCCTACGAGCAGTACTTC
>TRBV6-2/TRBV6-3|NA|TRBJ2-6|NA
CASSYSIRQGIYGSGANVLTF
TGTGCCAGCAGTTACTCGATTCGTCAGGGGATTTACGGCTCTGGGGCCAACGTCCTGACTTTC
>TRBV11-1|few|TRBJ2-7|NA
CASSLQQRAYEQYF
TGTGCCAGCAGCTTACAACAGAGAGCCTACGAGCAGTACTTC
>TRBV11-2|few|TRBJ2-3|NA
CASSFPGVDTQYF
TGTGCCAGCAGCTTCCCGGGAGTCGATACGCAGTATTTT
>TRBV6-6|NA|TRBJ1-3|NA
CASSPSLARSGNTIYF
TGTGCCAGCAGCCCCTCCTTGGCCCGATCTGGAAACACCATATATTTT
>TRBV11-3|once|TRBJ2-1|NA
CASSLMARGGDEQFF
TGTGCCAGCAGCTTAATGGCGAGAGGAGGTGATGAGCAGTTCTTC
>TRBV28|NA|TRBJ1-2|TRBD1
CASSFDRVGYTF
TGTGCCAGCAGTTTCGACAGGGTAGGCTACACCTTC
>TRBV6-1|NA|TRBJ1-4|TRBD1
CASSDYPGQRTEKLFF
TGTGCCAGCAGTGATTATCCGGGACAGAGAACCGAAAAACTGTTTTTT
>TRBV15|NA|TRBJ1-2|NA
CATSRDVRVSYGYTF
TGTGCCACCAGCAGAGATGTGAGAGTTTCCTATGGCTACACCTTC
>TRBV9|NA|TRBJ1-4|NA
CASSVGRGREKLFF
TGTGCCAGCAGCGTAGGCCGGGGAAGGGAAAAACTGTTTTTT
>TRBV6-5|NA|TRBJ2-3|NA
CASRMTATDTQYF
TGTGCCAGCAGGATGACTGCGACAGATACGCAGTATTTT
>TRBV20-1|NA|TRBJ1-2|NA
CSAIGRNGYTF
TGCAGTGCTATCGGGAGAAATGGCTACACCTTC
>TRBV5-1|NA|TRBJ2-1|NA
CASQPPEGLNEQFF
TGCGCCAGCCAGCCCCCGGAGGGCTTGAATGAGCAGTTCTTC
>TRBV7-2|NA|TRBJ2-5|TRBD2
CASSLVGLAGRETQYF
TGTGCCAGCAGCTTAGTGGGACTAGCGGGGAGAGAGACCCAGTACTTC
>TRBV18|NA|TRBJ1-1|NA
CASSPLPRDTEAFF
TGTGCCAGCTCACCACTTCCGAGGGACACTGAAGCTTTCTTT
>TRBV30|NA|TRBJ1-5|TRBD1
CAWSGDRGGQPQHF
TGTGCCTGGAGCGGGGACAGGGGAGGGCAGCCCCAGCATTTT
>TRBV5-5|NA|TRBJ1-3|NA
CASSLLAGNTIYF
TGTGCCAGCAGCTTACTGGCTGGAAACACCATATATTTT
>TRBV3-1/TRBV3-2|few|TRBJ2-7|NA
CASSFHSEQYF
TGTGCCAGCAGCTTTCACTCCGAGCAGTACTTC
>TRBV5-1|NA|TRBJ2-7|TRBD1
CASSLSLTGTGEQYF
TGCGCCAGCAGCTTGAGCCTCACCGGGACAGGTGAGCAGTACTTC
>TRBV28|NA|TRBJ1-2|TRBD1
CASSLDRGLFYGYTF
TGTGCCAGCAGTTTAGACAGGGGGCTATTCTATGGCTACACCTTC
>TRBV20-1|once|TRBJ2-3|TRBD1
CSAIDRDRGADTQYF
TGCAGTGCTATTGACCGGGACAGGGGAGCAGATACGCAGTATTTT
>TRBV7-9|NA|TRBJ2-3|NA
CASSLGLGRGHTDTQYF
TGTGCCAGCAGCTTGGGCCTGGGAAGGGGACACACAGATACGCAGTATTTT
>TRBV3-1/TRBV3-2|NA|TRBJ1-1|TRBD1
CASSQPTGGTEAFF
TGTGCCAGCAGCCAACCAACAGGGGGCACTGAAGCTTTCTTT
>TRBV3-1/TRBV3-2|NA|TRBJ1-3|TRBD1
CASSQASGTGLGNTIYF
TGTGCCAGCAGCCAAGCCTCCGGGACAGGGCTAGGAAACACCATATATTTT
>TRBV28|NA|TRBJ1-5|NA
CASISLTLGQPQHF
TGTGCCAGCATTTCGCTGACATTAGGTCAGCCCCAGCATTTT
>TRBV6-2/TRBV6-3|once|TRBJ1-4|NA
CASSTHREEKLFF
TGTGCCAGCAGTACGCACAGGGAGGAAAAACTGTTTTTT
>TRBV7-8|NA|TRBJ2-3|NA
CASSLIHTDTQYF
TGTGCCAGCAGCTTAATCCACACAGATACGCAGTATTTT
>TRBV2|NA|TRBJ2-1|NA
CASSYKGDGEQFF
TGTGCCAGCAGTTACAAAGGAGATGGTGAGCAGTTCTTC
>TRBV5-1|NA|TRBJ2-7|NA
CASSLGRDYEQYF
TGCGCCAGCAGCTTGGGACGGGACTACGAGCAGTACTTC
>TRBV6-5|NA|TRBJ2-7|NA
CASRRGKGDGAEQYF
TGTGCCAGCCGAAGGGGGAAGGGGGATGGGGCCGAGCAGTACTTC
>TRBV6-5|once|TRBJ2-7|TRBD2
CASSRSGEASYEQYF
TGTGCCAGCAGTAGAAGCGGGGAAGCCTCCTACGAGCAGTACTTC
>TRBV6-5|NA|TRBJ1-2|TRBD1
CASRDESQGAVGYTF
TGTGCCAGCAGGGACGAATCACAGGGGGCGGTTGGCTACACCTTC
>TRBV5-1|NA|TRBJ1-2|NA
CASSESNYGYTF
TGCGCCAGCAGCGAGAGTAACTATGGCTACACCTTC
>TRBV4-2|NA|TRBJ2-2|NA
CASSHSTGELFF
TGTGCCAGCAGCCATAGCACCGGGGAGCTGTTTTTT
>TRBV11-2|NA|TRBJ2-2|TRBD1
CASSVTGGPSTGELFF
TGTGCCAGCAGCGTGACAGGGGGGCCTTCCACCGGGGAGCTGTTTTTT
>TRBV28|NA|TRBJ2-3|NA
CASSLYRDPSTDTQYF
TGTGCCAGCAGTTTATACAGGGACCCTAGCACAGATACGCAGTATTTT
>TRBV5-1|NA|TRBJ2-1|TRBD2
CASSSLAGASDEQFF
TGCGCCAGCAGCTCCTTAGCGGGAGCAAGTGATGAGCAGTTCTTC
>TRBV28|NA|TRBJ1-1|NA
CASSLAGTMNTEAFF
TGTGCCAGCAGTTTAGCAGGTACCATGAACACTGAAGCTTTCTTT